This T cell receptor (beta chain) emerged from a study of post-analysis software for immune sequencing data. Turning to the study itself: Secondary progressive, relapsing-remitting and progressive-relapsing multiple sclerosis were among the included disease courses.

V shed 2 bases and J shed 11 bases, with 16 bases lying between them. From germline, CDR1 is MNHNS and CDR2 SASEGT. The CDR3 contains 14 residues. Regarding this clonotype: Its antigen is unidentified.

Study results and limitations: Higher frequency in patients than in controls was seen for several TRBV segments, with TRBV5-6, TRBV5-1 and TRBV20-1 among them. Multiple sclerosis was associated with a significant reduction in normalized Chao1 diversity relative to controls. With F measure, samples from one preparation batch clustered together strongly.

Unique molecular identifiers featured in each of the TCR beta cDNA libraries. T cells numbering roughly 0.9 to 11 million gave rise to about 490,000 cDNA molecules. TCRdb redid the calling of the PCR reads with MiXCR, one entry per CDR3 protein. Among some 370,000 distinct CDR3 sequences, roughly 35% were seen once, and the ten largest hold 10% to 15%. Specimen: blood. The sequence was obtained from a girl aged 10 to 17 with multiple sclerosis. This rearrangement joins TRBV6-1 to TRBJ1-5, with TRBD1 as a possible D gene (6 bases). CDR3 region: CASSETTDKGAQHF. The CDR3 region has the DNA TGTGCCAGCAGTGAAACAACCGATAAGGGGGCCCAGCATTTT.